Each of the 9 T cell receptor beta chains below was sequenced from the same sample in a study of CD8 T cells in acute hepatitis C reinfection. Method: immunoSEQ multiplex PCR; TCRdb's copy keeps in-frame clones and lacks some. The sample has over 30,000 clones, 80% to 90% seen once. The time point: naive CD8 control sorted from an acute-time-point sample. The sequenced sample consisted of naive CD8+ T cells from PBMCs. Source of these receptors: a woman between 18 and 29 years old who spontaneously cleared hepatitis C infection.

The rearrangement links TRBV15 to TRBJ1-1; D gene ambiguous. The CDR3 extends over 10 amino acids. Between the trimmed V and J ends, which lost 8 bases and 10 bases, there was a span of 11 bases. The germline V gene has CDR1 LNHNV and CDR2 YYDKDF (reference sequence). The CDR3 loop reads CATGDSGAFF. CDR3 bases: TGTGCCACCGGAGACTCGGGAGCTTTCTTT.

This chain connects TRBV9 to TRBJ1-1; D is unclear. The CDR3 consists of 13 residues. The V and J ends lost 7 bases and 3 bases respectively, with 13 bases between them. The germline gives CDR1 SGDLS, CDR2 YYNGEE. This CDR3 is CASRTGEDTEAFF. The CDR3, as DNA: TGTGCCAGCCGAACCGGGGAGGACACTGAAGCTTTCTTT.

This clone has just a few counts. The V gene is TRBV7-9, the J gene TRBJ2-7; D ambiguous. Germline CDR1 SEHNR, CDR2 FQNEAQ (reference sequence). CDR3 length equals 13 residues. Trimming removed 2 bases at V and 2 bases at J, with 7 bases between. CDR3 in DNA: TGTGCCAGCAGCTTAAACAGAGCCTACGAGCAGTACTTC. This sequence encodes CASSLNRAYEQYF. The entire variable domain, with the rest obtained from reference TRBV7-9 and TRBJ2-7, is as follows: DTGVSQNPRHKITKRGQNVTFRCDPISEHNRLYWYRQTLGQGPEFLTYFQNEAQLEKSRLLSDRFSAERPKGSFSTLEIQRTEQGDSAMYLCASSLNRAYEQYFGPGTRLTVT.

The chain joins TRBV2 to TRBJ2-7; unclear D gene. The germline V and J ends were trimmed by 6 bases and 3 bases, with 6 bases remaining between them. Germline V gives CDR1 SNHLY, CDR2 FYNNEI. The CDR3 totals 11 residues. In DNA form, the CDR3 reads TGTGCCAGCAGGACGAACTACGAGCAGTACTTC. As protein: CASRTNYEQYF.

This clone occurred once. J is TRBJ2-1 and V is TRBV4-1; 12 nucleotides align to TRBD2. The CDR3 totals 16 residues. Germline values: CDR1 MGHRA, CDR2 YSYEKL. V shed 1 base, J shed 10 bases, and the junction held 8 bases outside the gene matches. This CDR3 is CASSQVRLAGDWEQFF. The CDR3 nucleotides are TGCGCCAGCAGCCAAGTTCGACTAGCGGGAGATTGGGAGCAGTTCTTC.

CDR3 in amino acids: CASSLAIGGGGDTQYF. CDR3 nucleotides: TGTGCCAGCAGCTTAGCAATTGGCGGAGGGGGGGATACGCAGTATTTT. The chain uses TRBV7-6 and TRBJ2-3; either TRBD1 or TRBD2 may supply D (6 bases each). The CDR3 totals 16 residues. Germline lookup yields CDR1 SGHVS and CDR2 FNYEAQ. V was pared by 0 bases and J by 6 bases, with 16 bases between.

The chain joins TRBV27 to TRBJ2-1, with 10 nucleotides matching TRBD1. The ends lost 4 bases at V and 8 bases at J; junction bases unmatched: 8. The CDR3 loop spans 15 amino acids. Germline V lookup: CDR1 MNHEY, CDR2 SMNVEV (reference sequence). In DNA, the CDR3 is TGTGCCAGCAGTTACCCCGGGACAGGGGACCATGAGCAGTTCTTC. Its protein product is CASSYPGTGDHEQFF.

This clone occurred once. The V gene is TRBV11-2, the J gene TRBJ2-3; 9 bases fit TRBD2. Germline V lookup: CDR1 SGHAT, CDR2 FQNNGV. V shed 4 bases and J 5 bases; nucleotides not matched to a gene: 7. The CDR3 length is 15 residues. The CDR3 here is CASSYYSGSGDTQYF. CDR3 DNA sequence: TGTGCCAGCAGCTACTATAGCGGGAGCGGAGATACGCAGTATTTT.

The V and J genes are TRBV7-6 and TRBJ2-1; 11 nucleotides line up with TRBD2. Germline V gives CDR1 SGHVS, CDR2 FNYEAQ. The trim removed 5 bases at V and 6 bases at J, leaving 6 bases unmatched. There are 15 residues in the CDR3. CDR3 sequence (DNA): TGTGCCAGCAGCATACTAGCGGGAGAAATCAATGAGCAGTTCTTC. The encoded protein is CASSILAGEINEQFF. Based on the CDR3 plus reference TRBV7-6 and TRBJ2-1, the full variable domain is GAGVSQSPRYKVTKRGQDVALRCDPISGHVSLYWYRQALGQGPEFLTYFNYEAQQDKSGLPNDRFSAERPEGSISTLTIQRTEQRDSAMYRCASSILAGEINEQFFGPGTRLTVL.